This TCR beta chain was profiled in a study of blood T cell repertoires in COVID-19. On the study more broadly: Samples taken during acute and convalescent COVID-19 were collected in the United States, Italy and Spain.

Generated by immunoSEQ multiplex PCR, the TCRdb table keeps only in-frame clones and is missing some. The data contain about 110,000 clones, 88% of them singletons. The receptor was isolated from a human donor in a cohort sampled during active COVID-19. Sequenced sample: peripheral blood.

The CDR3 spells CASSSDLGQGDYEQYF. Written as DNA, the CDR3 is TGTGCCAGCAGCTCAGACTTGGGACAGGGGGACTACGAGCAGTACTTC. The V gene is TRBV7-9, the J gene TRBJ2-7; 11 nucleotides line up with TRBD1. J was trimmed by 3 bases and V by 4 bases; bases with no gene match: 8. CDR1 and CDR2 from the germline V gene are SEHNR and FQNEAQ (reference sequence). CDR3 length: 16 amino acids.